A single sample gave rise to the 11 T cell receptor beta chains below, sequenced in a study of shared clonotypes between healthy human individuals. Assay used: immunoSEQ multiplex PCR; TCRdb lists only in-frame clones, some missing. The table records about 600,000 clones, around 80% of them present only once. The sample taken for sequencing was PBMCs. These receptors all come from a woman aged 40 to 49 in good health. Some clones in this sample may be carry-over from other donors' samples.

V gene TRBV27 combines with J gene TRBJ2-2, with D possibly matching TRBD1 (6 bases). From germline, CDR1 is MNHEY and CDR2 SMNVEV (reference sequence). V dropped 6 bases and J dropped 1 base, with 12 bases sitting between them. This CDR3 region has 15 residues. The CDR3 here is CASRRWDMNTGELFF. CDR3 in DNA: TGTGCCAGCAGGCGATGGGACATGAACACCGGGGAGCTGTTTTTT.

This chain joins TRBV2 and TRBJ2-5; 12 bases agree with TRBD2. In germline, CDR1 is SNHLY, CDR2 FYNNEI. The CDR3 extends over 14 amino acids. V lost 7 bases, J lost 4 bases, and 4 bases stayed unmatched. The DNA of the CDR3 is TGTGCCAGCACACCTAGCGGGAGGGGAGAGACCCAGTACTTC. Translated: CASTPSGRGETQYF.

The chain links TRBV10-2 to TRBJ1-2, with D tentatively TRBD1 (6 bases). The V end lost 0 bases, the J end lost 5 bases, and 13 bases lay between the germline ends. CDR1 and CDR2 (germline): WSHSY, SAAADI. There are 15 residues in the CDR3. CDR3 region: CASSESSDRLYGYTF. The DNA of the CDR3 is TGCGCCAGCAGTGAGTCGAGTGACAGGCTATATGGCTACACCTTC.

The chain carries TRBV13 and TRBJ2-3; tentatively, D is TRBD2 (6 bases). The CDR3 has 14 amino acids. V was cut by 5 bases and J by 5 bases, with 14 bases left in between. The V gene's germline CDR1 is PRHDT and CDR2 FYEKMQ (reference sequence). CDR3 sequence reads: CASSRSERVDTQYF. DNA of the CDR3: TGTGCCAGCAGCCGCTCGGAGCGGGTAGATACGCAGTATTTT.

The chain uses TRBV2 and TRBJ1-5; 9 bases are a match to TRBD1. The germline gives CDR1 SNHLY, CDR2 FYNNEI. The V gene end was trimmed by 4 bases and the J gene end by 7 bases; junction bases not matched to a gene: 5. CDR3 length: 14 amino acids. The CDR3, as DNA: TGTGCCAGCAGTGGGACAGGGGAAGGGCAGCCCCAGCATTTT. As protein: CASSGTGEGQPQHF.

V and J are TRBV2 and TRBJ2-5, with D unclear. The length of the CDR3 is 13 residues. Trimming removed 2 bases at V and 6 bases at J, with 10 bases between. The germline V gene encodes CDR1 SNHLY and CDR2 FYNNEI. The CDR3 region is CASSESRAKTQYF. CDR3 in DNA: TGTGCCAGCAGTGAAAGTCGAGCGAAGACCCAGTACTTC. Combining the CDR3 with reference TRBV2 and TRBJ2-5 gives the whole variable domain EPEVTQTPSHQVTQMGQEVILRCVPISNHLYFYWYRQILGQKVEFLVSFYNNEISEKSEIFDDQFSVERPDGSNFTLKIRSTKLEDSAMYFCASSESRAKTQYFGPGTRLLVL.

Concerning this clone itself: Other nucleotide sequences in the sample specify the same CDR3. The chain recombines TRBV25-1 with TRBJ2-7; no reliable D call. V lost 4 bases to trimming and J lost 4 bases, with 5 bases between them. Looked up from germline, CDR1 is MGHDK and CDR2 is SYGVNS. The CDR3 has 11 residues. The CDR3 loop is CASSGGYEQYF. The CDR3 DNA sequence: TGTGCCAGCAGTGGGGGTTACGAGCAGTACTTC.

CDR3 sequence: CASSVRRDGYTF. The DNA for the CDR3 is TGTGCCAGCAGTGTACGGAGAGATGGCTACACCTTC. The chain couples TRBV6-1 to TRBJ1-2, with D unclear. Per germline, CDR1 MNHNS and CDR2 SASEGT. The V end was cut by 4 bases, the J end by 6 bases, with 9 bases between. The CDR3 covers 12 residues.

The chain links TRBV28 to TRBJ2-7; TRBD2 matches at 8 bases. Per germline, CDR1 MDHEN and CDR2 SYDVKM. The CDR3 sequence is 15 residues long. J was trimmed by 4 bases and V by 8 bases; bases with no gene match: 13. CDR3 amino acids: CASFDPGGPLYEQYF. The DNA for the CDR3 is TGTGCCAGCTTTGATCCGGGAGGGCCTCTTTACGAGCAGTACTTC.

This chain uses TRBV6-5 with TRBJ1-3; the match to TRBD1 covers 7 bases. Germline CDR1 reads MNHEY; CDR2 reads SVGAGI. The trim removed 5 bases at V and 3 bases at J, leaving 4 bases unmatched. CDR3 length: 14 amino acids. Written as DNA, the CDR3 is TGTGCCAGCAGTGCGACAGGGTTTGGAAACACCATATATTTT. It is translated as CASSATGFGNTIYF.

The chain employs TRBV4-1 and TRBJ2-5, with D perhaps matching TRBD1 or TRBD2 (6 bases each). From germline, CDR1 is MGHRA and CDR2 YSYEKL. Trimming took 2 bases from V and 5 from J, leaving 18 bases between them. The CDR3 has 16 residues. The CDR3 region is CASSQTRGPIWETQYF. The CDR3 DNA reads as TGCGCCAGCAGCCAAACCCGGGGGCCAATCTGGGAGACCCAGTACTTC.